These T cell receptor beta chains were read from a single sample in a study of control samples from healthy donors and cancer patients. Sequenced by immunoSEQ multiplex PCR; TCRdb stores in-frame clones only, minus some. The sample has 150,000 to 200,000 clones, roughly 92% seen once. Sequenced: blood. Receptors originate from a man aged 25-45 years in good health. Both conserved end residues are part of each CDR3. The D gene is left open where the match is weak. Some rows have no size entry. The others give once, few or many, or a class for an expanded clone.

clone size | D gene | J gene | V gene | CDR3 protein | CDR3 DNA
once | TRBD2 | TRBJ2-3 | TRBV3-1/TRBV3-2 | CASSQETSGGGRTDTQYF | TGTGCCAGCAGCCAAGAGACTAGCGGGGGGGGTCGCACAGATACGCAGTATTTT
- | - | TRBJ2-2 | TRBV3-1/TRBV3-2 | CASSQTYTGELFF | TGTGCCAGCAGCCAAACCTACACCGGGGAGCTGTTTTTT
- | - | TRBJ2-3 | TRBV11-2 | CASSFISSTDTQYF | TGTGCCAGCAGCTTTATTTCTAGCACAGATACGCAGTATTTT
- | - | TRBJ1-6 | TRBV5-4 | CASSLRTAGDSPLHF | TGTGCCAGCAGCTTGAGAACGGCCGGGGATTCACCCCTCCACTTT
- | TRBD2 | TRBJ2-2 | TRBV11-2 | CASSSTRSGGAGELFF | TGTGCCAGCAGCTCCACCCGTAGCGGGGGGGCCGGGGAGCTGTTTTTT
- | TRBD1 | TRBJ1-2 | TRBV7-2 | CASSPDRGGYGYTF | TGTGCCAGCAGCCCGGACAGGGGAGGCTATGGCTACACCTTC
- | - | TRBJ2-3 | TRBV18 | CASSPIQGTDTQYF | TGTGCCAGCTCACCCATACAGGGAACAGATACGCAGTATTTT
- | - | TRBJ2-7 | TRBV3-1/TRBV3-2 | CASSQWQGLTEQYF | TGTGCCAGCAGCCAATGGCAGGGCCTCACGGAGCAGTACTTC
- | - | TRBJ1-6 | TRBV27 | CASSPSFAGESPLHF | TGTGCCAGCAGCCCGTCGTTCGCGGGGGAGTCACCCCTCCACTTT
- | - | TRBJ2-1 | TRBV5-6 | CASSPKVKVHNEQFF | TGTGCCAGCAGCCCCAAGGTCAAGGTACACAATGAGCAGTTCTTC
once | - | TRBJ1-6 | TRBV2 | CASSDSGKNSPLHF | TGTGCCAGCAGTGATTCCGGGAAAAATTCACCCCTCCACTTT
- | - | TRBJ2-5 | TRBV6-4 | CASSETPSRTQYF | TGTGCCAGCAGTGAGACTCCATCGAGAACCCAGTACTTC
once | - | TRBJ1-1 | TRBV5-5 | CASNTHPDTEAFF | TGTGCCAGCAACACCCACCCGGACACTGAAGCTTTCTTT
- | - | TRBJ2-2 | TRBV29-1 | CSVGEQINTGELFF | TGCAGCGTTGGCGAACAGATTAACACCGGGGAGCTGTTTTTT
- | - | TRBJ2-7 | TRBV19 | CASSIGGKDEQYF | TGTGCCAGTAGTATAGGAGGTAAGGACGAGCAGTACTTC